These 11 T cell receptor beta chains were sequenced from one sample in a study of Tregs in tolerant kidney transplant recipients. TCRdb's table, derived via immunoSEQ multiplex PCR, lists solely in-frame clones and lacks some. The data show 92,000 or so clones, with just over 90% seen just once and 4.7% held by the top ten. The sample comprised CD8+ T cells from blood. The origin of the receptors is a human donor in good health.

The chain uses TRBV7-6 and TRBJ2-7; no clear D gene. The germline V gene has CDR1 SGHVS and CDR2 FNYEAQ. V was pared by 1 base and J by 3 bases, with 7 bases between. The length of the CDR3 is 13 residues. CDR3 sequence: CASSLEILYEQYF. DNA of the CDR3: TGTGCCAGCAGCTTAGAAATCCTCTACGAGCAGTACTTC.

The genes are TRBV7-9 and TRBJ2-3; the match to TRBD2 covers 9 bases. After removal of 0 bases from V and 3 bases from J, the junction contained 1 base not matched to a gene. CDR1 is SEHNR and CDR2 is FQNEAQ in the germline V gene (reference sequence). The CDR3 extends over 15 amino acids. The CDR3 sequence is CASSLASGSTDTQYF. Here the CDR3 DNA reads TGTGCCAGCAGCTTAGCTAGCGGGAGTACAGATACGCAGTATTTT.

This chain uses TRBV4-1 with TRBJ1-2; D is undetermined. The CDR3 contains 15 residues. CDR1 MGHRA and CDR2 YSYEKL come from the germline V gene. Between the trimmed V and J ends, which lost 2 bases and 1 base, there was a span of 11 bases. Written as DNA, the CDR3 is TGCGCCAGCAGCCAAACGCCATCCCGTAACTATGGCTACACCTTC. It codes for CASSQTPSRNYGYTF.

This rearrangement joins TRBV25-1 to TRBJ1-1, with 8 nucleotides matching TRBD1. The CDR3 is 14 residues long. Germline V lookup: CDR1 MGHDK, CDR2 SYGVNS. V was clipped by 7 bases and J by 3 bases; unmatched bases: 7. CDR3 residues: CASNSRGRDTEAFF. The CDR3, as DNA: TGTGCCAGCAACTCCAGGGGGCGCGACACTGAAGCTTTCTTT. The entire variable domain, with the rest obtained from reference TRBV25-1 and TRBJ1-1, is as follows: EADIYQTPRYLVIGTGKKITLECSQTMGHDKMYWYQQDPGMELHLIHYSYGVNSTEKGDLSSESTVSRIRTEHFPLTLESARPSHTSQYLCASNSRGRDTEAFFGQGTRLTVV.

The rearrangement links TRBV25-1 to TRBJ1-2; D uncertain. V was trimmed by 7 bases and J by 8 bases, leaving 14 bases between them. Germline V CDR1 and CDR2: MGHDK, SYGVNS. This CDR3 is 12 amino acids long. The CDR3 DNA follows: TGTGCCAGCACCGGTTCCTTGGAGGGCTACACCTTC. Translating it yields CASTGSLEGYTF.

V and J are TRBV30 and TRBJ2-7, with D possibly matching TRBD2 (6 bases). Germline V gene lookup returns CDR1 GTSNPN and CDR2 SVGIG (reference sequence). Trimming took off 1 base at V and 3 bases at J, with 10 bases between the two ends. There are 13 residues in the CDR3. The CDR3 sequence is CAWSGGDRYEQYF. In nucleotides, the CDR3 is TGTGCCTGGAGTGGGGGGGATCGCTACGAGCAGTACTTC.

The chain is built from TRBV5-4 and TRBJ2-7; D unresolved. In germline, CDR1 is SGHNT, CDR2 YYREEE (reference sequence). The CDR3 covers 15 residues. The V and J ends lost 4 bases and 0 bases respectively, with 14 bases between them. This CDR3 is CASSEQPFDSYEQYF. For the CDR3, the DNA is TGTGCCAGCAGCGAACAGCCCTTCGACTCCTACGAGCAGTACTTC.

V gene TRBV10-3 combines with J gene TRBJ2-5; 10 bases agree with TRBD1. The CDR3 has 19 residues. Germline V gives CDR1 ENHRY, CDR2 SYGVKD. The trim removed 3 bases at V and 0 bases at J, leaving 13 bases unmatched. Here the CDR3 reads CAISEYSVLGQGYQETQYF. DNA for the CDR3: TGTGCCATCAGTGAATACTCGGTATTGGGACAGGGGTACCAAGAGACCCAGTACTTC.

The rearrangement links TRBV19 to TRBJ2-3, with 10 bases aligning to TRBD2. The V and J ends lost 4 bases and 4 bases, in that order; junction bases with no gene match: 5. The germline V gene has CDR1 LNHDA and CDR2 SQIVND (reference sequence). The length of the CDR3 is 15 residues. The CDR3 nucleotides read TGTGCCAGTAGTAGTAGCGGGGGGCCGCCAGATACGCAGTATTTT. Encoded protein: CASSSSGGPPDTQYF. Combining the CDR3 with reference TRBV19 and TRBJ2-3 gives the whole variable domain DGGITQSPKYLFRKEGQNVTLSCEQNLNHDAMYWYRQDPGQGLRLIYYSQIVNDFQKGDIAEGYSVSREKKESFPLTVTSAQKNPTAFYLCASSSSGGPPDTQYFGPGTRLTVL.

The V gene is TRBV29-1, the J gene TRBJ1-2; unclear D gene. V was cut by 1 base and J by 8 bases, with 8 bases left in between. CDR1 is SQVTM and CDR2 is ANQGSEA in the germline V gene. This CDR3 region has 11 residues. The CDR3 region has the DNA TGCAGCGTTGAAGTCCGGAAGGGCTACACCTTC. It translates to CSVEVRKGYTF.

The chain carries TRBV5-6 and TRBJ1-5; D might be TRBD1 (6 bases). The germline V gene encodes CDR1 SGHDT and CDR2 YYEEEE. The CDR3 is made up of 15 amino acids. V was clipped by 0 bases and J by 2 bases, with 9 bases between them. CDR3 sequence: CASSLAGVGNQPQHF. The CDR3 region has the DNA TGTGCCAGCAGCTTGGCAGGGGTGGGCAATCAGCCCCAGCATTTT.